What follows is one TCR beta chain and its context. Profiling relied on immunoSEQ multiplex PCR, and the TCRdb table lists in-frame clones only, not all of them. The sample lists around 50,000 clones; roughly 94% were seen once. CDR3 length: 17 residues. V shed 6 bases and J shed 0 bases, with 18 bases lying between them. CDR1 MDHEN and CDR2 SYDVKM come from the germline V gene. The data were taken from a study of technical replicates of blood from a few donors. Source material: T cells isolated from PBMCs. The clonotype was recovered from a human donor in good health. This rearrangement joins TRBV28 to TRBJ1-5, with D possibly TRBD1 on 5 matching bases. CDR3 sequence: CASRKITGVYSNQPQHF. The CDR3 DNA reads as TGTGCCAGCAGGAAGATCACAGGAGTCTATAGCAATCAGCCCCAGCATTTT.